This T cell receptor beta chain was found in a study of CD8 T cells in Susac syndrome (dated by TCRdb to the late 2010s). Regarding the complete study: Of the Susac syndrome patients who were sequenced, fewer than 10 were in clinical remission while about 6 had clinically active disease. Susac syndrome patients were therapy-naive, on corticosteroids (some also receiving IVIg), or on IVIg alone at blood withdrawal. The study used repertoire sequencing to test whether antigen drove CD8+ T cell activation and differentiation in Susac syndrome.

As for this clonotype: Its cognate antigen has yet to be identified. No much larger clone exists at a distance of one base, and base qualities are not known.

RNA was extracted using the RNeasy kit, and about 0.45 to 1 microgram was reverse transcribed with random hexamers. TCR beta CDR3 regions were amplified with the immunoSEQ multiplex PCR assay covering 54 Vbeta and 13 Jbeta segments. PCR amplification bias was corrected using a synthetic template baseline for primer optimization and computational correction. Under the source paper's analysis protocol: Reads were annotated to V, D and J genes per IMGT and analyzed with immunoSEQ Analyzer, keeping only productive sequences. To calculate clonality, Shannon entropy was normalized by log2 of the number of productive unique sequences and then subtracted from one. For each patient and control, public and private clones were evaluated among the 100 most prevalent clones. Clones were defined as Susac-specific if absent from the healthy and MS cohorts, from approximately 1,100 published viral clones and from other ImmuneACCESS disease sequences. TCRdb ran its own pipeline on the public reads, namely fastp trimming at Q25 and MiXCR clone calling, and kept in-frame beta chains. When rows share a CDR3 protein, they turn into one entry using the most common DNA and genes. The V and J calls, along with clone size, are taken from TCRdb and not from the paper's own processing. For this sample the table gives approximately 77,000 distinct CDR3 sequences, of which about 93% were detected only once. The top ten clones comprise roughly 0.56% of the sample.

The CDR3 starts with the cysteine, ends with the phenylalanine, and has 12 residues. Kept here is only the CDR3 DNA, which spans 36 bases and is read in frame from base 1. The germline V and J ends show losses of 5 bases and 8 bases respectively, and no gene match explains 4 bases of the junction. The germline V gene specifies SGHTA as CDR1 and FQGTGA as CDR2. Peripheral blood CD8+ and CD4+ T cells from healthy donors, Susac syndrome patients and multiple sclerosis patients were profiled by high-throughput TCR beta sequencing. The Susac syndrome patients fulfilled recently defined diagnostic criteria for definite or probable disease. Bulk CD8+ and CD4+ T cells were purified by magnetic negative isolation, while CD8+ TEMRA cells were enriched using FACS. Blood was collected in EDTA tubes and processed within 24 hours, with PBMCs isolated through density gradient centrifugation. PBMCs intended for TCR sequencing were cryopreserved in liquid nitrogen and thawed later in a water bath at 37 degrees C. Purity of sorted or isolated CD4+, CD8+ and CD8+ TEMRA cells was at least 90%.

Overall study outcomes, separate from this receptor: The study acknowledged that relatively few individuals were included in the TCR sequencing and HLA analysis. In the CD4+ T cell repertoire of Susac syndrome patients, clonal expansion was not detected.

The rearranged chain carries TRBV7-3 and TRBJ2-3; TRBD2 agrees with 7 junctional bases. Sequenced material: CD4+ T cells from PBMCs. This TCR was sampled from a human donor with Susac syndrome. The CDR3 protein: CASSRDYSTQYF. DNA sequence: TGTGCCAGCAGCCGGGACTACTCTACGCAGTATTTT.